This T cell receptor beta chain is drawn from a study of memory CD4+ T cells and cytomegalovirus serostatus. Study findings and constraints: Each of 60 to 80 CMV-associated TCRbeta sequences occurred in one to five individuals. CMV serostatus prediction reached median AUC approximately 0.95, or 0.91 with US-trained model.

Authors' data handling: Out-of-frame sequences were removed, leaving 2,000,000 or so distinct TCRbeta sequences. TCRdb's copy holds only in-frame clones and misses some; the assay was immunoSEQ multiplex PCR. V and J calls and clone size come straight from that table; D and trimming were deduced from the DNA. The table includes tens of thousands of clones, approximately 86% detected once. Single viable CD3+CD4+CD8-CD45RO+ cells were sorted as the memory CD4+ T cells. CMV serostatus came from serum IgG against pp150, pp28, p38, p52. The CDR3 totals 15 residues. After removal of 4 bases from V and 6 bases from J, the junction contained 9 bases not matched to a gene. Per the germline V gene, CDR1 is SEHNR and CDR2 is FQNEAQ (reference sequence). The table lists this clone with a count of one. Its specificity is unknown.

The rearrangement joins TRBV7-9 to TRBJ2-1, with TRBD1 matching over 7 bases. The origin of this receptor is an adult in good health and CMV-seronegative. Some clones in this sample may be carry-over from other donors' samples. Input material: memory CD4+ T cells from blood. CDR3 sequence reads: CASSSRQGLPNEQFF. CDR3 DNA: TGTGCCAGCAGCTCTCGACAGGGCTTACCCAATGAGCAGTTCTTC.